These 15 T cell receptor beta chains were sequenced from one sample in a study of T cell responses to AZD1222 COVID-19 vaccine. The method was immunoSEQ multiplex PCR; TCRdb's version includes in-frame clones alone and lacks a portion of them. This table holds some 100,000 clones, more than 75% found once. Sequencing used peripheral blood, obtained 28 days after the second AZD1222 dose. The receptors were gathered from an adult who received the AZD1222 COVID-19 vaccine.

This sequence joins TRBV6-2 or TRBV6-3 and TRBJ2-3; D unresolved. In germline, CDR1 is MNHEY, CDR2 SVGEGT. V was clipped by 3 bases and J by 5 bases, with 15 bases between them. The CDR3 covers 15 residues. The CDR3 coding sequence is TGTGCCAGCAGTTATCCCAAGGGCCTGGGAGATACGCAGTATTTT. Residues: CASSYPKGLGDTQYF.

This clone came up a few times. This sequence joins TRBV6-5 and TRBJ1-2; D is perhaps TRBD1 (6 bases). Germline loops: CDR1 MNHEY, CDR2 SVGAGI. The CDR3 is made up of 12 amino acids. V shed 11 bases and J shed 8 bases, with 18 bases lying between them. Written as DNA, the CDR3 is TGTGCCGCCGGGGAATTGGGGGGCGGCTACACCTTC. The encoded protein is CAAGELGGGYTF.

The V and J genes are TRBV28 and TRBJ1-2, with 7 bases that match TRBD1. With V trimmed by 6 bases and J by 7 bases, 8 bases remained unmatched. Germline V gene sequence: CDR1 MDHEN, CDR2 SYDVKM. The CDR3 contains 13 residues. As DNA, the CDR3 is TGTGCCAGCAGGGGACAGTGGTTGGGTGGCTACACCTTC. As protein: CASRGQWLGGYTF.

The rearrangement links TRBV4-3 to TRBJ2-7; tentative D call: TRBD2 (6 bases). CDR3 size: 15 residues. Trimming shortened V by 0 bases and J by 5 bases, and 14 bases separated the two germline ends. Germline CDR1 LGHNA, CDR2 YSLEER. In DNA form, the CDR3 reads TGCGCCAGCAGCCAAGATGTGGGGGGTAGGGACGAGCAGTACTTC. Translation: CASSQDVGGRDEQYF.

This clone was seen more than once but under ten times. The chain combines TRBV30 with TRBJ2-7; 11 bases agree with TRBD2. V shed 5 bases, J shed 6 bases, and the junction held 12 bases outside the gene matches. The CDR3 is 15 amino acids. The germline gives CDR1 GTSNPN, CDR2 SVGIG (reference sequence). The CDR3 DNA sequence: TGTGCCTGGGCCGCACTAGCGGGAGTTTATGGCGAGCAGTACTTC. Its translation: CAWAALAGVYGEQYF. Full variable domain (rest looked up from reference TRBV30 and TRBJ2-7): SQTIHQWPATLVQPVGSPLSLECTVEGTSNPNLYWYRQAAGRGLQLLFYSVGIGQISSEVPQNLSASRPQDRQFILSSKKLLLSDSGFYLCAWAALAGVYGEQYFGPGTRLTVT.

The J gene is TRBJ1-2, the V gene TRBV3-1 (or the pseudogene TRBV3-2); possibly TRBD1 for D (6 bases). CDR1 LGHDT and CDR2 YNNKEL come from the germline V gene (reference sequence). The V end was cut by 0 bases, the J end by 6 bases, with 14 bases between. The CDR3 is 15 amino acids. The CDR3 bases are TGTGCCAGCAGCCAAGATAATGTGGCAGGGGATGGCTACACCTTC. Translating it yields CASSQDNVAGDGYTF.

The genes are TRBV15 and TRBJ2-7; D may be TRBD1 or TRBD2 (6 bases each). The CDR3 loop spans 17 amino acids. Germline loops: CDR1 LNHNV, CDR2 YYDKDF (reference sequence). The V gene lost 0 bases and the J gene lost 5 bases, with 20 bases spanning the gap. The CDR3 sequence is CATSRDLVGGYPHEQYF. As DNA, the CDR3 is TGTGCCACCAGCAGAGATTTGGTGGGGGGCTACCCCCACGAGCAGTACTTC.

This chain uses TRBV30 with TRBJ1-5; 7 bases map to TRBD1. The CDR3 sequence is 13 residues long. With V trimmed by 2 bases and J by 6 bases, 4 bases remained unmatched. The germline V gene encodes CDR1 GTSNPN and CDR2 SVGIG (reference sequence). In DNA form, the CDR3 reads TGTGCCTGGAGTTTGCAGGGGGGTCAGCCCCAGCATTTT. Translated: CAWSLQGGQPQHF.

The CDR3 loop reads CASSERTGATGNTIYF. The CDR3 DNA reads as TGCGCCAGCAGTGAGCGAACGGGGGCCACTGGAAACACCATATATTTT. V gene TRBV10-2 combines with J gene TRBJ1-3; the D gene is possibly TRBD1 (6 bases). CDR1 WSHSY and CDR2 SAAADI come from the germline V gene. The CDR3 extends over 16 amino acids. V shed 2 bases and J shed 2 bases, with 13 bases lying between them.

This clone was seen a handful of times. The chain recombines TRBV10-3 with TRBJ1-2, with D perhaps matching TRBD1 (5 bases). Trimming removed 2 bases at V and 5 bases at J, with 18 bases between. CDR3 length: 16 residues. Looked up from germline, CDR1 is ENHRY and CDR2 is SYGVKD. CDR3 residues: CAISEAEWSGGYGYTF. CDR3 sequence (DNA): TGTGCCATCAGTGAGGCCGAGTGGTCCGGGGGGTATGGCTACACCTTC.

This clone has just a few counts. This chain joins TRBV30 and TRBJ1-5; D unresolved. The CDR3 length is 13 residues. Trimming took 1 base from V and 7 from J, leaving 11 bases between them. Germline CDR1 is GTSNPN and CDR2 is SVGIG (reference sequence). The CDR3 is CAWSEDARQPQHF. Written as DNA, the CDR3 is TGTGCCTGGAGTGAAGACGCCAGACAGCCCCAGCATTTT.

J is TRBJ1-4 and V is TRBV19; TRBD1 matches at 7 bases. CDR1 is LNHDA and CDR2 is SQIVND in the germline V gene (reference sequence). V dropped 5 bases and J dropped 5; count of bases not matched to a gene: 11. CDR3 length equals 16 residues. Written as DNA, the CDR3 is TGTGCCAGTAGTTCCCCCCCGGGACAGAGGAATGAAAAACTGTTTTTT. Its protein product is CASSSPPGQRNEKLFF. The variable domain in full, with the rest retrieved from reference TRBV19 and TRBJ1-4, is DGGITQSPKYLFRKEGQNVTLSCEQNLNHDAMYWYRQDPGQGLRLIYYSQIVNDFQKGDIAEGYSVSREKKESFPLTVTSAQKNPTAFYLCASSSPPGQRNEKLFFGSGTQLSVL.

This rearrangement joins TRBV7-3 to TRBJ2-2; TRBD1 might be the D (6 bases). Germline loops: CDR1 SGHTA, CDR2 FQGTGA. Trimming pared 2 bases from V and 2 bases from J, leaving 12 bases between. The CDR3 is made up of 16 amino acids. In DNA, the CDR3 is TGTGCCAGCAGCTTAGACAGGCCCTTTAACACCGGGGAGCTGTTTTTT. This gives the protein CASSLDRPFNTGELFF.

The V and J genes are TRBV19 and TRBJ2-2; 8 bases map to TRBD1. V gave up 10 bases and J gave up 3 bases; unmatched junction bases: 4. The CDR3 is 13 amino acids. CDR1 and CDR2 from the germline V gene are LNHDA and SQIVND (reference sequence). Here the CDR3 DNA reads TGTGCCACCGGGACAGGAGACACCGGGGAGCTGTTTTTT. It is translated as CATGTGDTGELFF.

The chain links TRBV5-1 to TRBJ2-2; D might be TRBD2 (5 bases). Germline CDR1 reads SGHRS; CDR2 reads YFSETQ. The CDR3 extends over 17 amino acids. Deletions cut 0 bases from V and 1 base from J, with 13 bases between. DNA of the CDR3: TGCGCCAGCAGCTTGGGTTCAAGCGGTCAGAACACCGGGGAGCTGTTTTTT. Translation gives CASSLGSSGQNTGELFF.